These T cell receptor beta chains were read from a single sample in a study of CD8+ T cells in alopecia areata. Produced via immunoSEQ multiplex PCR; TCRdb's table is partial and in-frame only. Among 150,000 to 200,000 clones, around 58% were seen once, and the ten largest hold roughly 16%. The material sequenced was CD4+ T cells sorted from blood, taken at approximately week 60, from a patient treated with tofacitinib. The receptors derive from a human donor with alopecia areata. Both conserved end residues are part of each CDR3. The order of the fields is CDR3 DNA, CDR3 protein, D gene, V gene, J gene, clone size. The D gene is left open where the match is weak. Rows may omit the clone size; those that give it use once, few, many or a size class.

TGCGCCAGCAGCCCGGCGGGCCCTGGTTCACCCCTCCACTTT	CASSPAGPGSPLHF	-	TRBV5-1	TRBJ1-6	-
TGTGCCAGCAGCTTATTTGGGGGACCCGCCAATGAGCAGTTCTTC	CASSLFGGPANEQFF	-	TRBV13	TRBJ2-1	-
TGCGCCAGCAGCGTAGACGGCTCAGATACGCAGTATTTT	CASSVDGSDTQYF	-	TRBV5-1	TRBJ2-3	-
TGCGCCAGCAGCTTGGGGAACGCCGGAAACACCATATATTTT	CASSLGNAGNTIYF	-	TRBV5-1	TRBJ1-3	few
TGCAGTGCTAGTGGAGAGACCCAGTACTTC	CSASGETQYF	-	TRBV20-1	TRBJ2-5	-
TGTGCCAGCAGCATACAGGCAACAACTAATGAAAAACTGTTTTTT	CASSIQATTNEKLFF	-	TRBV7-2	TRBJ1-4	-
TGTGCCAGCAGCTCGGGACCCGAGCAGTACTTC	CASSSGPEQYF	-	TRBV11-2	TRBJ2-7	many
TGCGCCAGCAGCCAAGGCAATAGCGGGGGGGCCTTAGAGACCCAGTACTTC	CASSQGNSGGALETQYF	TRBD2	TRBV4-1	TRBJ2-5	-
TGTGCCAGCAGGATAGAAACCTTCTCCTACGAGCAGTACTTC	CASRIETFSYEQYF	-	TRBV6-5	TRBJ2-7	few
TGTGCCAGCAGCCAATTGACTTTGCAAGATACGCAGTATTTT	CASSQLTLQDTQYF	-	TRBV14	TRBJ2-3	-
TGCAGCGTTAGGGGCTATGGCTACACCTTC	CSVRGYGYTF	-	TRBV29-1	TRBJ1-2	few
TGTGCCAGCAGCTTATCGCAGGGGGCCTACGAGCAGTACTTC	CASSLSQGAYEQYF	TRBD1	TRBV7-2	TRBJ2-7	-
TGTGCCATCAAAGGGGAGGGAGAGACCCAGTACTTC	CAIKGEGETQYF	TRBD2	TRBV10-3	TRBJ2-5	-
TGCAGCGTCCCCAGGGACGGTGAGTGGCAGTTCTTC	CSVPRDGEWQFF	-	TRBV29-1	TRBJ2-1	-